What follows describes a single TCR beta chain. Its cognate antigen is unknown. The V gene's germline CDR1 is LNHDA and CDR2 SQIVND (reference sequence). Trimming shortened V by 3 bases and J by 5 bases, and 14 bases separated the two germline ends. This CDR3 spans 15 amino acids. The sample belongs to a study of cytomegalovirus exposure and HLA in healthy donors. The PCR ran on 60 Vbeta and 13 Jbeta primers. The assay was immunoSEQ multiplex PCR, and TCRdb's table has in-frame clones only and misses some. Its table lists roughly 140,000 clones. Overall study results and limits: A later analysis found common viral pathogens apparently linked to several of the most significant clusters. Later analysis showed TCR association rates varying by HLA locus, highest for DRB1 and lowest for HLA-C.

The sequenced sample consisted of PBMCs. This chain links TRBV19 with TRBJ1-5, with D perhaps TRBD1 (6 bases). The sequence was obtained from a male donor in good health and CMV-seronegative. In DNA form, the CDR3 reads TGTGCCAGTAGTATGGATCAACAGGGAGATCAGCCCCAGCATTTT. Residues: CASSMDQQGDQPQHF.